Below are 6 T cell receptor beta chains sequenced from a single sample in a study of low-dose radiotherapy and immunotherapy resistance in tumors. Covering alpha and beta chains, TRAV- and TRBV-specific primers were used for the first-strand cDNA. It was with a constant-region primer and a V-primer adapter that TCRs were amplified over approximately 20 PCR cycles. TCRdb ran MiXCR on the reads and lists one entry per CDR3 protein. Of about 64,000 distinct CDR3 sequences in the sample, approximately 26% were seen once. Time point meaning: before trial treatment. The material sequenced was PBMCs, taken before treatment. Receptor source: a male donor with rectosigmoid adenocarcinoma.

The J gene is TRBJ2-7, the V gene TRBV5-6; 9 bases match TRBD1. Germline loops: CDR1 SGHDT, CDR2 YYEEEE. The CDR3 has 14 amino acids. The V gene end was trimmed by 4 bases and the J gene end by 2 bases; junction bases not matched to a gene: 4. CDR3: CASSVWDRAYEQYF. CDR3 sequence (DNA): TGTGCCAGCAGCGTATGGGACAGGGCCTACGAGCAGTACTTC.

This chain connects TRBV4-1 to TRBJ1-5; 8 positions match TRBD1. The CDR3 is 16 residues long. Germline V CDR1 and CDR2: MGHRA, YSYEKL. V shed 4 bases, J shed 2 bases, and the junction held 7 bases outside the gene matches. The CDR3 DNA follows: TGCGCCAGCAGCCCTCAGGGGGCTCAGGGCAATCAGCCCCAGCATTTT. This codes for CASSPQGAQGNQPQHF.

There are many counts of this clonotype. The chain couples TRBV24-1 to TRBJ2-1, with 8 bases identical to TRBD2. The CDR3 has 19 residues. In germline, CDR1 is KGHDR, CDR2 SFDVKD. Unmatched junction bases numbered 13, after V lost 0 bases and J lost 4 bases. CDR3 sequence: CATSDLQSGRPGGYNEQFF. In nucleotides, the CDR3 is TGTGCCACCAGTGATTTGCAGAGTGGACGGCCGGGGGGGTACAATGAGCAGTTCTTC.

Of note for this clonotype: This likely traces to a read error, being one base from a far larger clone. The chain uses TRBV28 and TRBJ2-1; the D is unclear. V was cut by 7 bases and J by 10 bases, with 23 bases left in between. The CDR3 is 15 residues long. Per germline, CDR1 MDHEN and CDR2 SYDVKM. The CDR3 region has the DNA TGTGCCAGCACCCCACAAACCCTAGTAACCTACGAGCAGTTCTTC. It is translated as CASTPQTLVTYEQFF.

On this clonotype: A far larger clone is one nucleotide away, so this likely arose from a read error. This CDR3 is missing its conserved last phenylalanine or tryptophan, likely due to a read error. This chain links TRBV2 with TRBJ2-3; 8 bases line up with TRBD1. The J segment lost 2 bases and the V segment lost 5 bases, leaving 9 bases of the junction unmatched. Germline values: CDR1 SNHLY, CDR2 FYNNEI. This CDR3 region has 16 residues. The CDR3: CASSSRWTGFTDTQYL. CDR3 DNA sequence: TGTGCCAGCAGTTCTCGCTGGACAGGGTTCACAGATACGCAGTATCTT.

As concerns this clonotype: A far larger clone is only one base removed, so a read error is likely. The DNA for the CDR3 is TGCGCCAGCAGCCACCTGACCGGCTACGAGCAGTTCTTC. As protein: CASSHLTGYEQFF. This rearrangement joins TRBV4-3 to TRBJ2-1; D is uncertain. The germline V gene encodes CDR1 LGHNA and CDR2 YSLEER. CDR3 length: 13 amino acids. The V end was cut by 3 bases, the J end by 10 bases, with 13 bases between.